Below are 28 T cell receptor beta chains sequenced from a single sample in a study of PD-L1 blockade in urothelial cancer. Regarding time point: peripheral blood 6 weeks after treatment start. Sequenced by immunoSEQ multiplex PCR; TCRdb stores in-frame clones only, minus some. The sample includes 20,000 to 25,000 clones, around 90% of them seen just once. The input for sequencing was PBMCs, taken around atezolizumab (anti-PD-L1) treatment. These TCRs come from a woman aged 60-75 years with urothelial cancer.

The rearrangement links TRBV28 to TRBJ1-4, with D hard to call. This CDR3 spans 15 amino acids. The germline V and J ends were trimmed by 5 bases and 0 bases, with 10 bases remaining between them. Germline CDR1 and CDR2: MDHEN and SYDVKM. The CDR3 DNA reads as TGTGCCAGCAGTCATGGCCGGGCAACTAATGAAAAACTGTTTTTT. It specifies CASSHGRATNEKLFF.

The rearrangement joins TRBV10-3 to TRBJ2-7, with 13 bases identical to TRBD2. V dropped 6 bases and J dropped 1; count of bases not matched to a gene: 6. Germline CDR1 ENHRY, CDR2 SYGVKD. The CDR3 is 16 residues long. The CDR3 region is CAIRRSGLAGSYEQYF. For the CDR3, the DNA is TGTGCCATCAGACGCTCGGGACTAGCGGGGTCCTACGAGCAGTACTTC.

This clone was found once. This chain joins TRBV4-3 and TRBJ2-7; unclear D gene. This CDR3 is 13 amino acids long. Trimming took 4 bases from V and 3 from J, leaving 10 bases between them. Germline V gene lookup returns CDR1 LGHNA and CDR2 YSLEER. In DNA, the CDR3 is TGCGCCAGCAGCCGGCAGGTCTACTACGAGCAGTACTTC. Amino acids: CASSRQVYYEQYF.

The chain couples TRBV5-5 to TRBJ2-2, with no clear D. Trimming took off 2 bases at V and 1 base at J, with 3 bases between the two ends. Germline V gene data show CDR1 as SGHKS and CDR2 as YYEKEE (reference sequence). The CDR3 has 13 residues. CDR3 sequence (DNA): TGTGCCAGCAGCTTACAGAACACCGGGGAGCTGTTTTTT. Translated: CASSLQNTGELFF.

The rearrangement uses TRBV5-1 and TRBJ1-4, with 7 bases that match TRBD1. Germline-derived CDR1 and CDR2 are SGHRS and YFSETQ. Trimming took 3 bases from V and 1 from J; bases not matched to a gene: 3. The length of the CDR3 is 15 residues. The CDR3 DNA reads TGCGCCAGCAGCTGGGGACAGTTAACTAATGAAAAACTGTTTTTT. Amino acid sequence: CASSWGQLTNEKLFF.

The gene calls are TRBV9 and TRBJ2-7, with D perhaps TRBD1 (6 bases). V lost 0 bases to trimming and J lost 5 bases, with 12 bases between them. CDR1 is SGDLS, CDR2 YYNGEE, per germline. The CDR3 runs 14 residues. CDR3 sequence: CASSVGGQSDEQYF. The DNA of the CDR3 is TGTGCCAGCAGCGTAGGAGGACAGTCCGACGAGCAGTACTTC.

This chain connects TRBV7-2 to TRBJ2-3, with 7 bases identical to TRBD2. The CDR3 is made up of 15 amino acids. The junction had 3 bases not matched to a gene; V was cut back by 2 bases and J by 1 base. The germline CDR1 and CDR2 sequences are SGHTA and FQGNSA. The CDR3 reads CASSLQRGRTDTQYF. In DNA, the CDR3 is TGTGCCAGCAGCTTACAGCGGGGACGCACAGATACGCAGTATTTT.

This clone was counted once. The chain employs TRBV11-2 and TRBJ2-7; no reliable D call. CDR3 length: 13 residues. The V gene lost 5 bases and the J gene lost 2 bases, with 10 bases spanning the gap. Germline V gene sequence: CDR1 SGHAT, CDR2 FQNNGV. The chain's CDR3 is CASSSTVAYEQYF. In DNA form, the CDR3 reads TGTGCCAGCAGCAGTACAGTAGCCTACGAGCAGTACTTC.

This chain joins TRBV6-6 and TRBJ2-7, with TRBD2 matching over 12 bases. There are 15 residues in the CDR3. The V and J ends lost 6 bases and 1 base, in that order; junction bases with no gene match: 4. The germline V gene encodes CDR1 MNHNY and CDR2 SVGAGI (reference sequence). The CDR3 reads CASSALAGGSYEQYF. Here the CDR3 DNA reads TGTGCCAGCAGCGCACTAGCGGGAGGATCCTACGAGCAGTACTTC.

This chain links TRBV28 with TRBJ2-7, with D possibly being TRBD2 (6 bases). Germline-derived CDR1 and CDR2 are MDHEN and SYDVKM. Deletions cut 7 bases from V and 3 bases from J, with 19 bases between. The CDR3 is made up of 15 amino acids. The CDR3 reads CASTADGGKGYEQYF. DNA of the CDR3: TGTGCCAGCACCGCGGACGGCGGGAAGGGCTACGAGCAGTACTTC. The variable domain in full, with the rest retrieved from reference TRBV28 and TRBJ2-7, is DVKVTQSSRYLVKRTGEKVFLECVQDMDHENMFWYRQDPGLGLRLIYFSYDVKMKEKGDIPEGYSVSREKKERFSLILESASTNQTSMYLCASTADGGKGYEQYFGPGTRLTVT.

The CDR3: CSVEGAGGRETQYF. The CDR3 coding sequence is TGCAGCGTTGAAGGGGCGGGGGGCAGAGAGACCCAGTACTTC. J is TRBJ2-5 and V is TRBV29-1, with 8 positions matching TRBD2. This CDR3 is 14 amino acids long. Per germline, CDR1 SQVTM and CDR2 ANQGSEA. V lost 1 base to trimming and J lost 4 bases; unmatched junction nucleotides: 5.

The chain couples TRBV28 to TRBJ2-7; perhaps TRBD1 as D (6 bases). With 3 bases removed from V and 6 bases from J, the gap between germline ends came to 12 bases. CDR1 is MDHEN, CDR2 SYDVKM, per germline. The CDR3 covers 13 residues. This CDR3 reads CASSFEGVGEQYF. CDR3 bases: TGTGCCAGCAGTTTTGAGGGGGTCGGCGAGCAGTACTTC.

This clone has more than one count but fewer than ten. The chain is built from TRBV4-3 and TRBJ1-6; 12 nucleotides match TRBD1. The J segment lost 9 bases and the V segment lost 0 bases, leaving 3 bases of the junction unmatched. The CDR3 is made up of 16 amino acids. Germline CDR1 and CDR2: LGHNA and YSLEER. Written as DNA, the CDR3 is TGCGCCAGCAGCCAAGATCGGGACAGGGGGCGTTCACCCCTCCACTTT. This translates into CASSQDRDRGRSPLHF.

The chain carries TRBV27 and TRBJ1-1; TRBD1 matches 8 bases. The CDR3 covers 14 residues. V gave up 6 bases and J gave up 2 bases; unmatched junction bases: 5. Germline CDR1 MNHEY, CDR2 SMNVEV (reference sequence). CDR3 residues: CASRQTGANTEAFF. The CDR3 coding sequence is TGTGCCAGCAGGCAGACAGGGGCAAACACTGAAGCTTTCTTT.

The chain uses TRBV7-9 and TRBJ2-1; 7 bases are shared with TRBD2. CDR3 length: 17 residues. Germline assignment: CDR1 SEHNR and CDR2 FQNEAQ (reference sequence). The trim removed 4 bases at V and 8 bases at J, leaving 17 bases unmatched. CDR3 sequence reads: CASSSRSPGLTVHEQFF. In nucleotides, the CDR3 is TGTGCCAGCAGCTCCAGATCACCGGGACTAACTGTCCATGAGCAGTTCTTC.

In this sample, this clone turned up a few times. The rearrangement joins TRBV19 to TRBJ2-7; weak D call: TRBD2 (7 bases). From germline, CDR1 is LNHDA and CDR2 SQIVND (reference sequence). The V and J ends lost 5 bases and 7 bases respectively, with 15 bases between them. CDR3 length: 13 residues. The CDR3: CASSAGAYREQYF. DNA for the CDR3: TGTGCCAGTAGTGCGGGGGCCTACAGGGAGCAGTACTTC. Variable domain in full (rest from reference TRBV19 and TRBJ2-7): DGGITQSPKYLFRKEGQNVTLSCEQNLNHDAMYWYRQDPGQGLRLIYYSQIVNDFQKGDIAEGYSVSREKKESFPLTVTSAQKNPTAFYLCASSAGAYREQYFGPGTRLTVT.

J is TRBJ2-3 and V is TRBV19; D is perhaps TRBD2 (5 bases). Trimming left V 2 bases short and J 4 bases short, with 19 bases between. From germline, CDR1 is LNHDA and CDR2 SQIVND (reference sequence). The CDR3 extends over 17 amino acids. The CDR3 coding sequence is TGTGCCAGTAGTATATTTGGAAGCGGCAGTTTACCAGATACGCAGTATTTT. This codes for CASSIFGSGSLPDTQYF.

This rearrangement joins TRBV15 to TRBJ2-5; 9 bases match TRBD2. The germline V gene encodes CDR1 LNHNV and CDR2 YYDKDF (reference sequence). The CDR3 is 15 residues long. Trimming took 1 base from V and 5 from J; bases not matched to a gene: 5. The CDR3 loop reads CATSRARLAAETQYF. The CDR3 nucleotides read TGTGCCACCAGCAGAGCTAGACTAGCGGCTGAGACCCAGTACTTC.

The chain combines TRBV7-2 with TRBJ2-7; weak D call: TRBD1 (6 bases). Looked up from germline, CDR1 is SGHTA and CDR2 is FQGNSA. This CDR3 has 15 amino acids. V lost 7 bases and J 6 bases, leaving 22 bases between the germline ends. CDR3 bases: TGTGCCAGCAACAGCCGGGGATACGCAGGGGCCGAGCAGTACTTC. Translated, it gives CASNSRGYAGAEQYF. The whole variable domain, remainder taken from reference TRBV7-2 and TRBJ2-7, is GAGVSQSPSNKVTEKGKDVELRCDPISGHTALYWYRQSLGQGLEFLIYFQGNSAPDKSGLPSDRFSAERTGGSVSTLTIQRTQQEDSAVYLCASNSRGYAGAEQYFGPGTRLTVT.

The V gene is TRBV7-2, the J gene TRBJ1-2, with a possible D match to TRBD1 (5 bases). The CDR3 runs to 13 residues. Germline values: CDR1 SGHTA, CDR2 FQGNSA. V gave up 4 bases and J gave up 7 bases, with 13 bases separating them. DNA for the CDR3: TGTGCCAGCAGCTCGGCAGGGATCGGTGGCTACACCTTC. Translating gives CASSSAGIGGYTF. Drawing the rest from reference TRBV7-2 and TRBJ1-2, the complete variable domain is GAGVSQSPSNKVTEKGKDVELRCDPISGHTALYWYRQSLGQGLEFLIYFQGNSAPDKSGLPSDRFSAERTGGSVSTLTIQRTQQEDSAVYLCASSSAGIGGYTFGSGTRLTVV.

The chain recombines TRBV18 with TRBJ1-1; D possibly corresponds to TRBD1 (5 bases). V lost 4 bases, J lost 3 bases, and 18 bases lay in between. The CDR3 runs 16 residues. Looked up from germline, CDR1 is KGHSH and CDR2 is LQKENI. The CDR3 DNA reads TGTGCCAGCTCACTAGCCAATCTTGGGGCTCACACTGAAGCTTTCTTT. It yields the protein CASSLANLGAHTEAFF.

This clone has a single count. The chain has TRBV4-2 and TRBJ2-3, with no clear D. The V end was cut by 2 bases, the J end by 5 bases, with 2 bases between. Germline V gene data show CDR1 as LGHNA and CDR2 as YNFKEQ. The CDR3 covers 11 residues. The CDR3 protein is CASSQRDTQYF. The CDR3 bases are TGTGCCAGCAGCCAACGAGATACGCAGTATTTT.

The chain links TRBV6-4 to TRBJ2-7; unclear D gene. From germline, CDR1 is MRHNA and CDR2 SNTAGT. The CDR3 totals 12 residues. V was pared by 3 bases and J by 4 bases, with 7 bases between. This CDR3 reads CASSDQRYEQYF. The CDR3 coding sequence is TGTGCCAGCAGTGATCAGAGGTACGAGCAGTACTTC.

Written as DNA, the CDR3 is TGTGCCAGCACGACAGGGGTGGGGGAGCAGTACTTC. It specifies CASTTGVGEQYF. This chain links TRBV2 with TRBJ2-7; TRBD1 matches 8 bases. Germline values: CDR1 SNHLY, CDR2 FYNNEI. Losses at the gene ends were 7 bases for V and 7 bases for J; bases not matched to a gene: 6. This CDR3 spans 12 amino acids.

This clone was seen a single time. This chain links TRBV9 with TRBJ1-2; a possible D gene is TRBD1 (5 bases). CDR3 length equals 17 residues. V shed 3 bases and J shed 8 bases, with 26 bases lying between them. Germline loops: CDR1 SGDLS, CDR2 YYNGEE. CDR3 bases: TGTGCCAGCAGCGCCTACAACAAAAGGGGTGGGGCCGGCGGCTACACCTTC. The encoded protein is CASSAYNKRGGAGGYTF. Looking up the rest from reference TRBV9 and TRBJ1-2 gives the full variable domain: DSGVTQTPKHLITATGQRVTLRCSPRSGDLSVYWYQQSLDQGLQFLIQYYNGEERAKGNILERFSAQQFPDLHSELNLSSLELGDSALYFCASSAYNKRGGAGGYTFGSGTRLTVV.

This sequence joins TRBV14 and TRBJ2-7; D ambiguous. The CDR3 runs 14 residues. The V end lost 2 bases, the J end lost 0 bases, and 8 bases lay between the germline ends. Germline assignment: CDR1 SGHDN and CDR2 FVKESK. CDR3 region: CASSQFESSYEQYF. The CDR3 nucleotides are TGTGCCAGCAGCCAATTTGAGTCCTCCTACGAGCAGTACTTC.

The chain recombines TRBV11-2 with TRBJ2-7, with 9 bases that match TRBD1. The CDR3 contains 14 residues. CDR1 and CDR2 from the germline V gene are SGHAT and FQNNGV. Trimming cost V 6 bases and J 6 bases; bases outside gene matches: 9. CDR3 in amino acids: CASRLTGTGIEQYF. The CDR3 DNA reads TGTGCCAGCAGGCTTACCGGGACAGGGATCGAGCAGTACTTC.

The chain combines TRBV13 with TRBJ2-1, with D possibly being TRBD1 (5 bases). The CDR3 runs to 14 residues. V was shortened by 0 bases and J by 6 bases, with 9 bases between the two germline ends. The germline V gene has CDR1 PRHDT and CDR2 FYEKMQ (reference sequence). The CDR3 spells CASSLGRDPNEQFF. DNA for the CDR3: TGTGCCAGCAGCTTAGGCAGGGATCCCAATGAGCAGTTCTTC.